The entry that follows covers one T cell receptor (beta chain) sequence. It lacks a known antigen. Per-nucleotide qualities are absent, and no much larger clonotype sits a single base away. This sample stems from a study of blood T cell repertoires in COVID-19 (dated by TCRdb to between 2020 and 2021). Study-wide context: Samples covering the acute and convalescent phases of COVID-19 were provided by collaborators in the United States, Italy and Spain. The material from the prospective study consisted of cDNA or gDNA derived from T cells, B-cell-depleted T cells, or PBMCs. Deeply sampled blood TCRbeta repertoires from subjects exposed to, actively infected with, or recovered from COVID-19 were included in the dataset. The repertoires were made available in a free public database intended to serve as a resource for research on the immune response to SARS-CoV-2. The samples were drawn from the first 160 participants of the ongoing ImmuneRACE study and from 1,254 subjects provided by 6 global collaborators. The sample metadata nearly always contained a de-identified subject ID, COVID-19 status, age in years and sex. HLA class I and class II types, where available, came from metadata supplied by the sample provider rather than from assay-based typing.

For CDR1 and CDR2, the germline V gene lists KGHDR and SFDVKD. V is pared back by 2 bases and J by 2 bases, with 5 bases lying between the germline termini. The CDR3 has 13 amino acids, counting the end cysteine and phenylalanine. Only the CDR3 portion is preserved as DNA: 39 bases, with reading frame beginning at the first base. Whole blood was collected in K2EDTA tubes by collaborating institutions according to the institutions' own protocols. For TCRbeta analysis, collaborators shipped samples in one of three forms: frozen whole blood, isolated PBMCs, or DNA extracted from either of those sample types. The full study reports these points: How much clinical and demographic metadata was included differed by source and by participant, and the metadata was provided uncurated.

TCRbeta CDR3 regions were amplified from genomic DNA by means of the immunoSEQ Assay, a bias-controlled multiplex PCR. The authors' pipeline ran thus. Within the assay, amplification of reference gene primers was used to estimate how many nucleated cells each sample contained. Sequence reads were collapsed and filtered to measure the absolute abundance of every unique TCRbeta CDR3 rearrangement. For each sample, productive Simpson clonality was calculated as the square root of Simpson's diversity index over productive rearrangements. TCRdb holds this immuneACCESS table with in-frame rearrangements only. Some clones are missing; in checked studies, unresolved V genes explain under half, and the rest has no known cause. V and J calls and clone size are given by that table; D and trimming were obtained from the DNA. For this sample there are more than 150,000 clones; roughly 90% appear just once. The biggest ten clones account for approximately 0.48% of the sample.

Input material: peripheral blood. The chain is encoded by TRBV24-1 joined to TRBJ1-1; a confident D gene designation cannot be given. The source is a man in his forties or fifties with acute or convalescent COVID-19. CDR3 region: CATSDSVNTEAFF. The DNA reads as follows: TGTGCCACCAGTGATTCTGTTAACACTGAAGCTTTCTTT.